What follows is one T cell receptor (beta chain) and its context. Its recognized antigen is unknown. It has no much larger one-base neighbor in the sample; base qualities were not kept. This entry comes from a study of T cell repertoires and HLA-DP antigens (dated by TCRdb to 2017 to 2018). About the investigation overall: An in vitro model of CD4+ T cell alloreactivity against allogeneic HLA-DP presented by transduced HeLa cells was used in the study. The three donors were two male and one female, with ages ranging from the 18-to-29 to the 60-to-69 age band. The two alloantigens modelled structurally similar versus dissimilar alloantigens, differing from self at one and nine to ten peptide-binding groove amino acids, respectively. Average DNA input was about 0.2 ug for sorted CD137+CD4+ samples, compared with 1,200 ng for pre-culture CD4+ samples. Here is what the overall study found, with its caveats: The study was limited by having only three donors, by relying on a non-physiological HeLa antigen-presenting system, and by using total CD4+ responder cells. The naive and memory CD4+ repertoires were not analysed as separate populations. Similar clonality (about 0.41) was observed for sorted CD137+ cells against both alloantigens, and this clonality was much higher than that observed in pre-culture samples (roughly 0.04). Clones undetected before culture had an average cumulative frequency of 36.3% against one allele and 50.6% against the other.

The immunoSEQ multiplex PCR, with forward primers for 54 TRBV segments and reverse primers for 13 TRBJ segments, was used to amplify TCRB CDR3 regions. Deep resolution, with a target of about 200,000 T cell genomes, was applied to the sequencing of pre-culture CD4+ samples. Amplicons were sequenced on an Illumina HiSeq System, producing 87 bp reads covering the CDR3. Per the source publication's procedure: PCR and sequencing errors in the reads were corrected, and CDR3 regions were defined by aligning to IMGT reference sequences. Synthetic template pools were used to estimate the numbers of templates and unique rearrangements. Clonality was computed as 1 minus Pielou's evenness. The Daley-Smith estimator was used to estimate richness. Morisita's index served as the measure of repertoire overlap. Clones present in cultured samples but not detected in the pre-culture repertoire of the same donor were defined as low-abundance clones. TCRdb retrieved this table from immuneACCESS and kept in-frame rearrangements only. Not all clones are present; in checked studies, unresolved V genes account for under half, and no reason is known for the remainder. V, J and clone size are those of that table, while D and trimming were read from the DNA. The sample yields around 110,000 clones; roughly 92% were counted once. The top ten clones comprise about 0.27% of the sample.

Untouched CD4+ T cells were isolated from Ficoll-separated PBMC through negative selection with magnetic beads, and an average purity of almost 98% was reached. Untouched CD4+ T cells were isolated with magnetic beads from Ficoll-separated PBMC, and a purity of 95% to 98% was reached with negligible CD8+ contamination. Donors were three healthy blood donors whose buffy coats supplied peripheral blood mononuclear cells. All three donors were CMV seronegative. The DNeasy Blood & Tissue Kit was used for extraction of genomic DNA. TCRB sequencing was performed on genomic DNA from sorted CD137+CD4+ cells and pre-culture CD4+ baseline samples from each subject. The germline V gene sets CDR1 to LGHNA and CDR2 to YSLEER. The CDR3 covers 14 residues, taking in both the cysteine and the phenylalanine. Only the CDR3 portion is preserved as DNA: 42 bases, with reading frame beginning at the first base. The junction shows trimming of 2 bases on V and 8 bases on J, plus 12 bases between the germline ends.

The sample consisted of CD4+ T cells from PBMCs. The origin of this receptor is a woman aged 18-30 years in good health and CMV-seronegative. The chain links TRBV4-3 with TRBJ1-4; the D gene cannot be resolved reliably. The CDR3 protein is CASSQPGLQEKLFF. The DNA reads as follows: TGCGCCAGCAGCCAACCCGGATTACAGGAAAAACTGTTTTTT.